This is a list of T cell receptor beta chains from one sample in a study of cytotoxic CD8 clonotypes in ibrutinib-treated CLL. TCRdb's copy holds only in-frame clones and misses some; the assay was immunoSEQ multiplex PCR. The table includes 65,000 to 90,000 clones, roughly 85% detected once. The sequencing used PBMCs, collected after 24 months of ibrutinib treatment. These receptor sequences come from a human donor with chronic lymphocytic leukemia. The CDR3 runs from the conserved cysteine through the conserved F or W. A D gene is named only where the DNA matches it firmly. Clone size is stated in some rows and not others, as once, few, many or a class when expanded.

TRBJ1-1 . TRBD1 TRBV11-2 CASSQPTGWITEAFF TGTGCCAGCAGCCAACCGACAGGGTGGATCACTGAAGCTTTCTTT
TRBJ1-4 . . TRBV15 CATSRVDDEKLFF TGTGCCACCAGCAGAGTGGATGACGAAAAACTGTTTTTT
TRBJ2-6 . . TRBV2 CASSNGVSSGANVLTF TGTGCCAGCAGCAACGGTGTTAGCTCTGGGGCCAACGTCCTGACTTTC
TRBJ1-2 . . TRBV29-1 CSVTDSFIRGYTF TGCAGCGTTACGGACAGCTTCATCCGCGGCTACACCTTC
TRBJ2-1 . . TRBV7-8 CASSPLYEQFF TGTGCCAGCAGCCCGTTATATGAGCAGTTCTTC
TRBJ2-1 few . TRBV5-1 CASSLDGRGHNEQFF TGCGCCAGCAGCTTAGACGGACGCGGTCACAATGAGCAGTTCTTC
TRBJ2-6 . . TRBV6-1 CASSEANALSPIRANVLTF TGTGCCAGCAGTGAAGCAAACGCCCTATCCCCGATTCGAGCCAACGTCCTGACTTTC
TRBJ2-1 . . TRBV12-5 CASARDWAGSYNEQFF TGTGCTAGTGCAAGAGATTGGGCGGGGTCCTACAATGAGCAGTTCTTC
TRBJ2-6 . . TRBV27 CASSDPGPTGANVLTF TGTGCCAGCAGCGATCCGGGTCCCACTGGGGCCAACGTCCTGACTTTC
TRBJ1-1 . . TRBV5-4 CASSLLGDGGTEAFF TGTGCCAGCAGCTTGTTGGGGGATGGGGGGACTGAAGCTTTCTTT
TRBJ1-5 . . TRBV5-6 CASSPPGVGDQPQHF TGTGCCAGCAGCCCGCCGGGAGTCGGGGATCAGCCCCAGCATTTT
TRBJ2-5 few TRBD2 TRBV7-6 CASSLRLAGANQETQYF TGTGCCAGCAGCTTACGGCTAGCGGGAGCGAACCAAGAGACCCAGTACTTC
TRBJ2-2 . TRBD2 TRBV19 CASSGRADTGELFF TGTGCCAGTAGCGGGAGGGCCGACACCGGGGAGCTGTTTTTT
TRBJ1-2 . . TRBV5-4 CASSLSQAFYGYTF TGTGCCAGCAGCTTGTCACAGGCATTCTATGGCTACACCTTC
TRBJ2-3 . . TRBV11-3 CASSPGGGSGTDTQYF TGTGCCAGCAGTCCCGGCGGCGGTTCGGGAACAGATACGCAGTATTTT
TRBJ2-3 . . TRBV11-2 CASSPRVNTDTQYF TGTGCCAGCAGCCCTCGGGTCAACACAGATACGCAGTATTTT
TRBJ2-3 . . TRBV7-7 CASSESYSTDTQYF TGTGCTAGCAGCGAGTCTTATAGCACAGATACGCAGTATTTT
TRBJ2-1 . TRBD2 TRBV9 CASSVALSGGIYEQFF TGTGCCAGCAGCGTAGCTTTATCGGGGGGAATCTATGAGCAGTTCTTC
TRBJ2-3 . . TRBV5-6 CASITIGGLTDTQYF TGTGCCAGCATCACAATTGGAGGTCTGACAGATACGCAGTATTTT
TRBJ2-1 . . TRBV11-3 CASSLEAYNEQFF TGTGCCAGCAGCTTAGAAGCCTACAATGAGCAGTTCTTC
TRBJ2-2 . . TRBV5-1 CASGYSGTGELFF TGCGCCAGCGGGTACTCGGGTACCGGGGAGCTGTTTTTT
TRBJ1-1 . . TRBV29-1 CSVEDVTNTEAFF TGCAGCGTTGAAGATGTCACGAACACTGAAGCTTTCTTT
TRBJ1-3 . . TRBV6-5 CASSYKARGNTIYF TGTGCCAGCAGTTACAAGGCCAGAGGAAACACCATATATTTT
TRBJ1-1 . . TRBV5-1 CASSGVHNTEAFF TGCGCCAGCAGCGGGGTGCACAACACTGAAGCTTTCTTT
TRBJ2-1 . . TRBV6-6 CASRQTEGTYNEQFF TGTGCCAGCAGACAAACTGAGGGGACCTACAATGAGCAGTTCTTC
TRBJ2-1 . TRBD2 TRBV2 CASRTSGSGWDEQFF TGTGCCAGCAGGACTAGCGGGAGTGGTTGGGATGAGCAGTTCTTC
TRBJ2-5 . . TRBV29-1 CSVEDDTGLDQETQYF TGCAGCGTTGAAGATGATACGGGGTTGGACCAAGAGACCCAGTACTTC
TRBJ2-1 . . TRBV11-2 CASSLGGVGYNEQFF TGTGCCAGCAGCTTAGGGGGAGTAGGTTACAATGAGCAGTTCTTC
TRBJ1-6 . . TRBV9 CASSPEGGDSSPLHF TGTGCCAGCAGCCCCGAGGGGGGAGATAGTTCACCCCTCCACTTT
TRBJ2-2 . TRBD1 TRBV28 CASSLILGQGAGNGELFF TGTGCCAGCAGTTTAATACTGGGCCAGGGGGCCGGTAACGGGGAGCTGTTTTTT
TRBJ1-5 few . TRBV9 CASSARGDSNQPQHF TGTGCCAGCAGCGCCCGGGGAGATAGCAATCAGCCCCAGCATTTT
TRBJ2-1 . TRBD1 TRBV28 CASKTGALYEQFF TGTGCCAGCAAGACAGGGGCCCTGTATGAGCAGTTCTTC
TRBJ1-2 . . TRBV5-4 CAGGAGADYGYTF TGTGCCGGAGGGGCCGGGGCTGACTATGGCTACACCTTC
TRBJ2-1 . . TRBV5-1 CASSLGTFNEQFF TGCGCCAGCAGCTTGGGGACTTTCAATGAGCAGTTCTTC
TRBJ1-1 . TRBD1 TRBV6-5 CASSYRTGGGWTEAFF TGTGCCAGCAGTTATCGGACAGGGGGCGGGTGGACTGAAGCTTTCTTT
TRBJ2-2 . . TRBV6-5 CASSWSVGELFF TGTGCCAGCAGCTGGAGTGTAGGGGAGCTGTTTTTT
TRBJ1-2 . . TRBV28 CASSEGGANYGYTF TGTGCCAGCAGTGAGGGGGGAGCGAACTATGGCTACACCTTC
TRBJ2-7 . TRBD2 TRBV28 CASRRLAGVREQYF TGTGCCAGCAGAAGACTAGCGGGAGTGAGGGAGCAGTACTTC
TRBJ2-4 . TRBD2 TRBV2 CASSDSGRAKNIQYF TGTGCCAGCAGCGATAGCGGGAGGGCCAAAAACATTCAGTACTTC
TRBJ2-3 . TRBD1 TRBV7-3 CASSSLPGQGANTDTQYF TGTGCCAGCAGCTCTTTACCGGGACAGGGGGCTAACACAGATACGCAGTATTTT
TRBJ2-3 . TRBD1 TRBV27 CASSLIRLDRGPTDTQYF TGTGCCAGCAGCCTTATACGGCTGGACAGGGGCCCCACAGATACGCAGTATTTT
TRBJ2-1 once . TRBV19 CASSSLRGRHEQFF TGTGCCAGTAGTTCCCTCCGGGGGCGGCATGAGCAGTTCTTC
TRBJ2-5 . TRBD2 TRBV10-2 CASSESSGLAEQETQYF TGCGCCAGCAGTGAGTCCTCGGGACTAGCGGAACAAGAGACCCAGTACTTC
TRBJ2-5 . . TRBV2 CASSRETQYF TGTGCCAGCAGTAGGGAGACCCAGTACTTC
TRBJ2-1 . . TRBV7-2 CASSLERGNEQFF TGTGCCAGCAGCTTAGAGAGGGGTAATGAGCAGTTCTTC
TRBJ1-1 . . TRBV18 CASSPGRGTEAFF TGTGCCAGCTCACCAGGAAGGGGAACTGAAGCTTTCTTT